The text below deals with one TCR beta chain. It was with a sample-barcoded 5' primer and a J-beta primer mix that a second PCR of roughly 6 to 12 cycles was run. TCRdb called the 5' RACE reads again in MiXCR, with one record for every CDR3 protein. The sample has around 710,000 distinct CDR3 sequences, roughly 44% seen once. V was trimmed by 6 bases and J by 6 bases, leaving 12 bases between them. Germline CDR1 is SQVTM and CDR2 is ANQGSEA. This CDR3 comprises 13 residues. These data belong to a study of blood T cells in healthy people across ages. The TCR comes from a woman aged 60-75 years in good health. V is TRBV29-1 and J is TRBJ1-6; maybe TRBD1 (5 bases). Material: blood. The CDR3 DNA sequence: TGCAGCGTCGGGGACGCTGGTAATTCACCCCTCCACTTT. It codes for CSVGDAGNSPLHF.